This TCR beta chain comes out of a study of glioma-infiltrating T cells. Study-level results: Gliomas, especially low-grade, showed above-expected tissue-blood divergence; non-neoplastic patients showed below. Tissue and blood shared very few CDR3 sequences.

This clonotype was seen many times. Its specificity is not known. Germline-derived CDR1 and CDR2 are MNHEY and SVGEGT. The CDR3 spans 16 residues. V was clipped by 5 bases and J by 1 base; unmatched bases: 6. The iRepertoire nested amplicon-rescue multiplex PCR amplified TCR alpha and beta CDR3s from RNA. For one-step reverse transcription and amplification, about 85-400 ng of tissue mRNA or PBMC total RNA was used. TCRdb re-derived calls from the multiplex PCR reads in MiXCR, one entry per CDR3 protein. The profile shows roughly 200,000 distinct CDR3 sequences, roughly a third of them singletons. V usage is TRBV6-2 or TRBV6-3 and J usage is TRBJ2-3, with 10 bases identical to TRBD2. The source is a human donor with low-grade glioma or glioblastoma, undergoing nonglioma brain surgery, or in good health (not recorded which). Sequencing was carried out using glioma tissue, nonneoplastic brain tissue, or PBMCs (not recorded which). DNA of the CDR3: TGTGCCAGCAGTCAAGGAGCGGGAGGGGGCACAGATACGCAGTATTTT. This sequence encodes CASSQGAGGGTDTQYF.